The clone carrying this T cell receptor (beta chain) appeared many times. Its antigen remains unidentified. This CDR3 is built from 13 residues. The V end was cut by 0 bases, the J end by 4 bases, with 5 bases between. Germline CDR1 SEHNR, CDR2 FQNEAQ (reference sequence). This sample stems from a study of T cells after yellow fever vaccination. Findings of the study overall: Peaking faster, on day 5 versus 15, the secondary response was nonetheless weaker. Reappearance after the booster was observed for most primary-vaccination clones (about 96% CD4, just over 85% CD8).

A single record per CDR3 protein comes from TCRdb applying MiXCR to the 5' RACE reads. In the table there are hundreds of thousands of distinct CDR3 sequences, roughly 12% of which are singletons. The J gene is TRBJ2-3, the V gene TRBV7-9; D call uncertain. Sequenced here: PBMCs, sampled on the day of the yellow fever booster vaccination. The receptor was isolated from a man aged 25 to 40 who received the YFV17D yellow fever vaccine. CDR3 residues: CASSLARSDTQYF. The CDR3 region has the DNA TGTGCCAGCAGCTTAGCCAGGTCAGATACGCAGTATTTT.